The clone carrying this T cell receptor beta chain has just one count. Participant reports of clinical history set cohort assignment. The data belong to a study of blood T cell repertoires in COVID-19. On the study more broadly: Collection of acute and convalescent COVID-19 samples took place in the United States, Italy and Spain.

Germline lookup yields CDR1 LGHDT and CDR2 YNNKEL (reference sequence). The CDR3 runs to 18 residues. V trimming: 0 bases; J trimming: 3 bases; junction bases outside the gene matches: 8. Under the authors' procedure: Nucleated cell counts were estimated from reference gene primer amplification. The data were produced by immunoSEQ multiplex PCR, yet TCRdb's version contains in-frame clones alone and is incomplete. The V and J calls and clone size are taken from that table; D and trimming were inferred from the DNA. Among a few hundred thousand clones listed, approximately 91% were seen once. The receptor was isolated from a human donor in a cohort exposed to, infected with or recovered from COVID-19 (not recorded which). The donor label of this sample is uncertain. The chain is built from TRBV3-1 (or the pseudogene TRBV3-2) and TRBJ2-3, with 11 bases lining up with TRBD1. Sequenced sample: PBMCs or T cells enriched from blood (not recorded which). CDR3 sequence reads: CASSQERNRDRGTDTQYF. The CDR3, as DNA: TGTGCCAGCAGCCAAGAGAGGAACAGGGACAGGGGGACAGATACGCAGTATTTT.